This record looks at one T cell receptor beta chain sequence and its context. This sample is part of a study of T cells expressing NK-cell markers. Overall study context: The authors sequenced eight donors, of whom seven were HCMV-seropositive and one was seronegative.

In germline, CDR1 is LGHNA, CDR2 YNFKEQ. The CDR3 is 15 amino acids. From its re-call of the 5' RACE reads, TCRdb lists each CDR3 protein once, without DNA. The sample's table shows thousands of distinct CDR3 sequences. This sequence originates from a man aged 18-75 years in good health. V is TRBV4-2 and J is TRBJ2-3; the D call of TRBD2 rests on TCRdb alone, since no DNA is present to check it. The specimen was blood T cells: a sorted CD56 or NKG2C T cell subset, CD4+ or CD8+ T cells, or bulk PBMC T cells (not recorded which). CDR3 protein: CASSQAGGPTDTQYF.